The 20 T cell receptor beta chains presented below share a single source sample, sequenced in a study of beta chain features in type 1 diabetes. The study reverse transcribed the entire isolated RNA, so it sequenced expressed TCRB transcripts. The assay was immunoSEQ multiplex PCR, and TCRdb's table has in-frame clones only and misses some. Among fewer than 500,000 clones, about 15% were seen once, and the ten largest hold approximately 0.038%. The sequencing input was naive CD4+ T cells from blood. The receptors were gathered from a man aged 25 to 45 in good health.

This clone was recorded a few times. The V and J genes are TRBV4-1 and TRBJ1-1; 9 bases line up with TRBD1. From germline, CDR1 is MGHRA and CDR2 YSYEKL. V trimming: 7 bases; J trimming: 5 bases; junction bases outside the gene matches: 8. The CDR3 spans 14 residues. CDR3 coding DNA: TGCGCCAGCAAAACACAGGGGGCGCTGACTGAAGCTTTCTTT. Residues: CASKTQGALTEAFF.

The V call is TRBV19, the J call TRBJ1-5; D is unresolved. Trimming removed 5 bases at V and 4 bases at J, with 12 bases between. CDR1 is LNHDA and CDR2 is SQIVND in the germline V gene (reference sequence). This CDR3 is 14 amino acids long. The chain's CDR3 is CASSPLGGNQPQHF. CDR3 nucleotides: TGTGCCAGTAGTCCCCTAGGCGGAAATCAGCCCCAGCATTTT.

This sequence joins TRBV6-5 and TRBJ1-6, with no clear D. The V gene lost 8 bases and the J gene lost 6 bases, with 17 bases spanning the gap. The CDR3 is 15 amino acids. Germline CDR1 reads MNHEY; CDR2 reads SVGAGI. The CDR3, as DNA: TGTGCCAGCGTCTCTTTGGGGTTGTCTAATTCACCCCTCCACTTT. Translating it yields CASVSLGLSNSPLHF.

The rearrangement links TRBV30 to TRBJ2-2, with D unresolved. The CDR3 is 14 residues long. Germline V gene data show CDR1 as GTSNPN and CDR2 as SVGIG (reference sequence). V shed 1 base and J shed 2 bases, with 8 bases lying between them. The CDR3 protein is CAWSALSNTGELFF. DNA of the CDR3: TGTGCCTGGAGTGCCCTTAGTAACACCGGGGAGCTGTTTTTT.

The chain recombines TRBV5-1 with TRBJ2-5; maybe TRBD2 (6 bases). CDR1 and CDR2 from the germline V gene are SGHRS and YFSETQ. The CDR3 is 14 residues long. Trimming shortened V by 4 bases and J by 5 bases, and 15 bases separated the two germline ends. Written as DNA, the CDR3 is TGCGCCAGCAGCCCCACTGGGAGGAGGGAGACCCAGTACTTC. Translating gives CASSPTGRRETQYF.

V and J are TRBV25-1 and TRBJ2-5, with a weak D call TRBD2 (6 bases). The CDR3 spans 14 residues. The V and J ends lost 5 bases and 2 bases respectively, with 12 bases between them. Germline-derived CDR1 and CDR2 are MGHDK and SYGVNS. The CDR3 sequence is CASSQPRGQETQYF. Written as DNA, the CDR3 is TGTGCCAGCAGTCAGCCCCGGGGGCAAGAGACCCAGTACTTC.

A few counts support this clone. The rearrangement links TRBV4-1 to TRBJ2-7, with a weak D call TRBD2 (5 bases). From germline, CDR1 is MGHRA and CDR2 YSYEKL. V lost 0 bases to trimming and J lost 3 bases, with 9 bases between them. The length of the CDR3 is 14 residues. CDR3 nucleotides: TGCGCCAGCAGCCAAGATCCGGAGGTCTACGAGCAGTACTTC. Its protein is CASSQDPEVYEQYF.

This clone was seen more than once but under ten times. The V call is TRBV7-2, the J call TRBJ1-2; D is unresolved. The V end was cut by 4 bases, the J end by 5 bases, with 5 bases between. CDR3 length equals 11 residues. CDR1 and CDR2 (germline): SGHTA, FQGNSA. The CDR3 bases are TGTGCCAGCAGCTCGGAATATGGCTACACCTTC. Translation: CASSSEYGYTF.

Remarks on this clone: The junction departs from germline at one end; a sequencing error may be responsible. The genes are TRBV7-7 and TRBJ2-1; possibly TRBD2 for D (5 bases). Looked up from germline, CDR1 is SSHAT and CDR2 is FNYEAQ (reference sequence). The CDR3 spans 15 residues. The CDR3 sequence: CASSLTEDGGYEQFF. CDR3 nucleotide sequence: TGTGCTAGCAGCTTAACGGAGGATGGAGGCTATGAGCAGTTCTTC.

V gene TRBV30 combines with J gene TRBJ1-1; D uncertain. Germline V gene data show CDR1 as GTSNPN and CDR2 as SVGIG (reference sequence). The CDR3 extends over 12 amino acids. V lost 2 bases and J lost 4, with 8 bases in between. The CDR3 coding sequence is TGTGCCTGGAGTTTCAGTGGCACTGAAGCTTTCTTT. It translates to CAWSFSGTEAFF.

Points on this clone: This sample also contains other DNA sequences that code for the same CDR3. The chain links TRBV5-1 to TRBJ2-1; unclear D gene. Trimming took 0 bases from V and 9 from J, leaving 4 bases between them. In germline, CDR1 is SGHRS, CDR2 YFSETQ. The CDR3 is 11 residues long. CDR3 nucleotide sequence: TGCGCCAGCAGCTTGGTTAGTGAGCAGTTCTTC. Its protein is CASSLVSEQFF. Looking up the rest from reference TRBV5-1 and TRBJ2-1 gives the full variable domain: KAGVTQTPRYLIKTRGQQVTLSCSPISGHRSVSWYQQTPGQGLQFLFEYFSETQRNKGNFPGRFSGRQFSNSRSEMNVSTLELGDSALYLCASSLVSEQFFGPGTRLTVL.

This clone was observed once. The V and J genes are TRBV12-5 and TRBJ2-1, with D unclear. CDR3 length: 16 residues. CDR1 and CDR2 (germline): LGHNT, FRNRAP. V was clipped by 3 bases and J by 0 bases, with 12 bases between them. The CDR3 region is CASGFGPAGSYNEQFF. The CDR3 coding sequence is TGTGCTAGTGGTTTTGGACCGGCCGGCTCCTACAATGAGCAGTTCTTC. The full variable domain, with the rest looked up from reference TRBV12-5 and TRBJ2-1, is DARVTQTPRHKVTEMGQEVTMRCQPILGHNTVFWYRQTMMQGLELLAYFRNRAPLDDSGMPKDRFSAEMPDATLATLKIQPSEPRDSAVYFCASGFGPAGSYNEQFFGPGTRLTVL.

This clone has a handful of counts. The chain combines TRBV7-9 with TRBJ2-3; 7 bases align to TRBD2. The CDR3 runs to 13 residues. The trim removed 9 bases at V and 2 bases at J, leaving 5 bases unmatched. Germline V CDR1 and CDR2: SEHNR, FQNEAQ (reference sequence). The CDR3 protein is CASLSGTTDTQYF. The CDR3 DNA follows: TGTGCCAGTCTCAGCGGGACCACAGATACGCAGTATTTT.

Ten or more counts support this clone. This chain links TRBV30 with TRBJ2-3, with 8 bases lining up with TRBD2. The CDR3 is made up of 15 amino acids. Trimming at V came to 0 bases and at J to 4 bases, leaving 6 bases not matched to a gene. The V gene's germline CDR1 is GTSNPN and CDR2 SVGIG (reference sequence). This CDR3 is CAWSVPAGAPDTQYF. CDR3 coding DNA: TGTGCCTGGAGTGTACCAGCGGGAGCTCCAGATACGCAGTATTTT. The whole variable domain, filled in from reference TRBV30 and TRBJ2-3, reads SQTIHQWPATLVQPVGSPLSLECTVEGTSNPNLYWYRQAAGRGLQLLFYSVGIGQISSEVPQNLSASRPQDRQFILSSKKLLLSDSGFYLCAWSVPAGAPDTQYFGPGTRLTVL.

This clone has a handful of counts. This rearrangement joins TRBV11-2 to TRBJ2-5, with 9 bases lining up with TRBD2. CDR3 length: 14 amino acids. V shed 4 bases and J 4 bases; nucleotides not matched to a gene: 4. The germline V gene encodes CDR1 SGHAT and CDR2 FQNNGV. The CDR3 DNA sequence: TGTGCCAGCAGCTCCCAGACTAGCGGAGAGACCCAGTACTTC. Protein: CASSSQTSGETQYF.

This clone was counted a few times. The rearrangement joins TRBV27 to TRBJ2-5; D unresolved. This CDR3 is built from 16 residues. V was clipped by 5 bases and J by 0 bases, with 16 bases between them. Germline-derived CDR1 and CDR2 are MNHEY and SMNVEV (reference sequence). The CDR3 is CASSPGRTKYQETQYF. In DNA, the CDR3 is TGTGCCAGCAGTCCAGGTCGGACGAAGTACCAAGAGACCCAGTACTTC.

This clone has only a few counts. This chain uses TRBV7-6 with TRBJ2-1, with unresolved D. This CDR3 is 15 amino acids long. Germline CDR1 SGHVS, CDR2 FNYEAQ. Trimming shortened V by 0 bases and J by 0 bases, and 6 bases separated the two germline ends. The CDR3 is CASSLAASSYNEQFF. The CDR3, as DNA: TGTGCCAGCAGCTTAGCGGCGAGCTCCTACAATGAGCAGTTCTTC.

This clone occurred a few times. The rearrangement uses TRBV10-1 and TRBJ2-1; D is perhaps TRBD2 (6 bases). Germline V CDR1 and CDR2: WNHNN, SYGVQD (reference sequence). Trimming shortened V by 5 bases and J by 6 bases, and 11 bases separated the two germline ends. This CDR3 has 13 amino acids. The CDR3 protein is CASSMSGVNEQFF. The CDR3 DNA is TGCGCCAGCAGTATGTCGGGGGTCAATGAGCAGTTCTTC.

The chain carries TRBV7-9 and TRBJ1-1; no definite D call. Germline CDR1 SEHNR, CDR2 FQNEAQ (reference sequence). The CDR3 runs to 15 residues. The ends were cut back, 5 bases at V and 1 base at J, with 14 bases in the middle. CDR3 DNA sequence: TGTGCCAGCAGCCCCCGGAAAGGGAAGAACACTGAAGCTTTCTTT. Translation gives CASSPRKGKNTEAFF.

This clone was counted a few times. The CDR3 nucleotides are TGTGCCAGCAGCAAAATCGCAGGCGAAGCCAAAAACATTCAGTACTTC. It encodes CASSKIAGEAKNIQYF. This rearrangement joins TRBV21-1 to TRBJ2-4; the table's TRBD1 call for D was not verified on the DNA. TRBV21-1 is labeled a pseudogene. There are 16 residues in the CDR3.